This T cell receptor (beta chain) was observed in a study of T-cell reconstitution after alpha-beta-depleted transplantation in children. Findings of the study overall: At the one-year point after transplant, T-cell counts and TCRbeta diversity were found to come mostly from T cells that had been newly produced. High day-60 TCRbeta diversity in some patients came from surviving recipient T cells and thymic progenitors. Several hundred graft clones that had expanded were reportedly the source of alpha-beta T cells about two months after transplant.

The germline gives CDR1 DFQATT, CDR2 SNEGSKA (reference sequence). The CDR3 is 15 residues long. The V and J ends lost 5 bases and 3 bases respectively, with 17 bases between them. This clonotype was counted many times. Its antigen is currently unknown. Preparing the TCRbeta library involved the use of unique molecular identifiers. TCRdb reprocessed the PCR reads via MiXCR and lists one record per CDR3 protein. The data show about 300,000 distinct CDR3 sequences, over 7% seen once. The material sequenced was peripheral blood, taken 360 days after TCRalphabeta/CD19-depleted stem cell transplant. The chain joins TRBV20-1 to TRBJ2-1, with D possibly being TRBD1 (6 bases). This clonotype was obtained from a female patient aged 2 to 10 who had a stem cell transplant for Fanconi anemia, so the T cells may come from the graft donor. The CDR3 DNA sequence: TGCAGTGCTGTTGCCCGACAGGCGAACTACAATGAGCAGTTCTTC. Translating it yields CSAVARQANYNEQFF.